This T cell receptor (beta chain) was recorded in a study of cytomegalovirus exposure and HLA in healthy donors. Turning to this clone: Its antigen is as yet unknown.

V dropped 2 bases and J dropped 8 bases, with 15 bases sitting between them. Germline V CDR1 and CDR2: MDHEN, SYDVKM. The length of the CDR3 is 15 residues. Study-level findings and limits: Specificity for CMV antigens was confirmed in vitro for a few of the CMV-associated chains.

Assay: immunoSEQ multiplex PCR; the TCRdb copy retains only in-frame clones and omits some. In the table there are over 200,000 clones, about 90% of which are singletons. The rearrangement joins TRBV28 to TRBJ1-4; weak D call: TRBD1 (5 bases). The sample taken for sequencing was PBMCs. This clonotype was sampled from a woman under 30 in good health and CMV-seronegative. Written as DNA, the CDR3 is TGTGCCAGCAGTTTAGGCGAGACGGGGGGAGAAAAACTGTTTTTT. Translating it yields CASSLGETGGEKLFF.